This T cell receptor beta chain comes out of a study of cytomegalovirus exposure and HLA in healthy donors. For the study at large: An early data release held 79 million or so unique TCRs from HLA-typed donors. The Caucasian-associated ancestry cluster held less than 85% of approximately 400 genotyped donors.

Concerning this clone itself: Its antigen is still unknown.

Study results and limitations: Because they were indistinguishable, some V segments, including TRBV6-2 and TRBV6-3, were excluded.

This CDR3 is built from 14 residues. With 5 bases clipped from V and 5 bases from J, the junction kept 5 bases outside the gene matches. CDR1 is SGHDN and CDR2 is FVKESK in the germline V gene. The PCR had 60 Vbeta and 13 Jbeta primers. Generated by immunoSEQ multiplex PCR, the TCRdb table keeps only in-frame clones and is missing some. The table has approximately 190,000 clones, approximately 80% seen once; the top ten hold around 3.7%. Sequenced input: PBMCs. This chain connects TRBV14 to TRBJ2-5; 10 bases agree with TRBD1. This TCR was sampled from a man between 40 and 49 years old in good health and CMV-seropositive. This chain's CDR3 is CASSGDRGFETQYF. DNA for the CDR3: TGTGCCAGCAGCGGGGACAGGGGATTTGAGACCCAGTACTTC. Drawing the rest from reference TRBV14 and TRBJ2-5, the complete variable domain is EAGVTQFPSHSVIEKGQTVTLRCDPISGHDNLYWYRRVMGKEIKFLLHFVKESKQDESGMPNNRFLAERTGGTYSTLKVQPAELEDSGVYFCASSGDRGFETQYFGPGTRLLVL.